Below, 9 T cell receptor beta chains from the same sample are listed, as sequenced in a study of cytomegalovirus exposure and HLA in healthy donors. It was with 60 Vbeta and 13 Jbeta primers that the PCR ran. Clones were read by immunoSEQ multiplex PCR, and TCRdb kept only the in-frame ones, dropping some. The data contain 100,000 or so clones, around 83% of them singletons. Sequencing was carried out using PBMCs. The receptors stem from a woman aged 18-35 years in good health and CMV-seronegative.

DNA of the CDR3: TGTGCCAGCAGCTTAGCGCGTAGCGGGAGGGCCATCGGGGAGCTGTTTTTT. Translation: CASSLARSGRAIGELFF. This chain uses TRBV11-1 with TRBJ2-2, with TRBD2 matching over 11 bases. In germline, CDR1 is SGHAT, CDR2 FQDESV (reference sequence). The CDR3 contains 17 residues. Unmatched junction bases numbered 7, after V lost 0 bases and J lost 7 bases. Variable domain in full (rest from reference TRBV11-1 and TRBJ2-2): EAEVAQSPRYKITEKSQAVAFWCDPISGHATLYWYRQILGQGPELLVQFQDESVVDDSQLPKDRFSAERLKGVDSTLKIQPAELGDSAMYLCASSLARSGRAIGELFFGEGSRLTVL.

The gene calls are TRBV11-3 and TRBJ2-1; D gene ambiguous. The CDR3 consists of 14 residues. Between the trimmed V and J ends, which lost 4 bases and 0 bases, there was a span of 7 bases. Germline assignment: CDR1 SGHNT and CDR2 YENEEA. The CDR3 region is CASSSLSSYNEQFF. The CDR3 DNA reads TGTGCCAGCAGCTCCTTGAGCTCCTACAATGAGCAGTTCTTC. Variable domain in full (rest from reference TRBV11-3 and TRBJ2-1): EAGVVQSPRYKIIEKKQPVAFWCNPISGHNTLYWYLQNLGQGPELLIRYENEEAVDDSQLPKDRFSAERLKGVDSTLKIQPAELGDSAVYLCASSSLSSYNEQFFGPGTRLTVL.

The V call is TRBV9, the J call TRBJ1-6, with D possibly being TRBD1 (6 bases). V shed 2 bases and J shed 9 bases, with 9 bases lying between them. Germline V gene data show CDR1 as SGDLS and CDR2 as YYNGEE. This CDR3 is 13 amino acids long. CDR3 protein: CASSVTGTSPLHF. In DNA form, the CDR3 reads TGTGCCAGCAGCGTCACAGGGACTTCACCCCTCCACTTT.

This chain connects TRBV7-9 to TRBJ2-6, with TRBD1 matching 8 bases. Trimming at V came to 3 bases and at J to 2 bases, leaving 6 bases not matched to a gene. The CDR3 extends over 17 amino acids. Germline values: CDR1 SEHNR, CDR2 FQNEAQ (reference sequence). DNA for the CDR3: TGTGCCAGCAGCTTGGGCAGGGGGCATGCTGGGGCCAACGTCCTGACTTTC. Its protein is CASSLGRGHAGANVLTF.

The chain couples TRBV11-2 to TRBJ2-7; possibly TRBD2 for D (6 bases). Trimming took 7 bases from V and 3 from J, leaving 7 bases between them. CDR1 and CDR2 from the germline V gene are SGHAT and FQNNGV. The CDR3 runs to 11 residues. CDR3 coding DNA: TGTGCCAGCACCGGGGGCTACGAGCAGTACTTC. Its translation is CASTGGYEQYF.

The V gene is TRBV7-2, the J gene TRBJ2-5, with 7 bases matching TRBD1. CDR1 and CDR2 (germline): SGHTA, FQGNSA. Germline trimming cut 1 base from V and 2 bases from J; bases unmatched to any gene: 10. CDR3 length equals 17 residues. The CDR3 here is CASSLGTGYGRQETQYF. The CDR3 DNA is TGTGCCAGCAGCTTAGGGACAGGATATGGTAGGCAAGAGACCCAGTACTTC.

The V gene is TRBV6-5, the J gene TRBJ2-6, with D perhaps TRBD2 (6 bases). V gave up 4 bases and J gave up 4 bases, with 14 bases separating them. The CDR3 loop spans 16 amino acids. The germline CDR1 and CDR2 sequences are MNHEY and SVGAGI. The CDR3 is CASSWSTSTGANVLTF. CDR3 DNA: TGTGCCAGCAGTTGGTCCACTAGCACCGGGGCCAACGTCCTGACTTTC.

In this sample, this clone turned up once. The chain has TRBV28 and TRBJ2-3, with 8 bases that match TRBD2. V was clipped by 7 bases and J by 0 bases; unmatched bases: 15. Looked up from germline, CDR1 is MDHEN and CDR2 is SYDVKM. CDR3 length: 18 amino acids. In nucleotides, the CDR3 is TGTGCCAGCACCTATCGGACCAGGCCGGGAGGGAGCACAGATACGCAGTATTTT. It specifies CASTYRTRPGGSTDTQYF.

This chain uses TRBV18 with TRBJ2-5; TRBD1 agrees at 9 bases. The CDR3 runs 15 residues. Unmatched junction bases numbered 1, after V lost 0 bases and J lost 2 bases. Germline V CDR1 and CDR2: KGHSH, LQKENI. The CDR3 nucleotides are TGTGCCAGCTCACCACCCGGGACAGGGCAAGAGACCCAGTACTTC. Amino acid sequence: CASSPPGTGQETQYF.